This T cell receptor beta chain emerged from a study of shared clonotypes between healthy human individuals. Study details: The study used three CD4 naive, three CD4 memory, two CD8 naive and one CD8 memory plate per donor.

Study-wide results and limits: Blood was the only sampled material, and tissue repertoires likely differ. Several donors showed sharing of about 4.7% of naive CD4 clonotypes.

In the case of this clone: Its cognate antigen is unknown.

The authors split each subset's genomic DNA evenly across several immunoSEQ plates. Data came from immunoSEQ multiplex PCR; TCRdb stores just in-frame clones and leaves some out. The data hold roughly 1,100,000 clones, with around 76% observed a single time. The CDR3 spans 15 residues. With 3 bases removed from V and 0 bases from J, the gap between germline ends came to 8 bases. From germline, CDR1 is KGHSH and CDR2 LQKENI. The sample taken for sequencing was memory CD4+ T cells sorted from blood. Subset here: CD45RA-negative fraction. The sequence was obtained from a man between 18 and 29 years old in good health. The chain employs TRBV18 and TRBJ2-2; D is undetermined. The CDR3 is CASSPQAANTGELFF. CDR3 nucleotides: TGTGCCAGCTCACCCCAGGCGGCGAACACCGGGGAGCTGTTTTTT.